A single sample is the source of the 20 T cell receptor beta chains below, sequenced in a study of T-cell memory formation after mild COVID-19. Each CDR3 protein is one row after TCRdb ran MiXCR on the 5' RACE reads. In the table there are 550,000 to 600,000 distinct CDR3 sequences, around 15% of which are singletons. Sequenced input: PBMCs or a T cell subset sorted from them (not recorded which). Every receptor here comes from an adult woman who had mild COVID-19 (a few samples of this study predate the infection). Cell type and time point are not known.

This chain connects TRBV4-3 to TRBJ2-2, with 11 bases matching TRBD1. Per the germline V gene, CDR1 is LGHNA and CDR2 is YSLEER. V lost 1 base to trimming and J lost 3 bases; unmatched junction nucleotides: 4. The CDR3 loop spans 17 amino acids. Here the CDR3 reads CASSQALGQGDTGELFF. The CDR3 nucleotides are TGCGCCAGCAGCCAAGCCCTGGGACAGGGGGACACCGGGGAGCTGTTTTTT.

The sample holds a few counts of this clonotype. The V gene is TRBV15, the J gene TRBJ2-2; 8 bases agree with TRBD2. CDR1 is LNHNV and CDR2 is YYDKDF in the germline V gene (reference sequence). The J segment lost 6 bases and the V segment lost 1 base, leaving 16 bases of the junction unmatched. The CDR3 has 19 residues. The CDR3 here is CATSRVISGEPIFSGELFF. CDR3 bases: TGTGCCACCAGCAGAGTTATTAGCGGGGAACCGATTTTTTCCGGGGAGCTGTTTTTT.

V usage is TRBV24-1 and J usage is TRBJ2-7; D is tentatively TRBD1 or TRBD2 (5 bases each). Trimming removed 3 bases from V and 0 bases from J, with 14 bases in between. CDR3 length equals 16 residues. Germline values: CDR1 KGHDR, CDR2 SFDVKD. CDR3 loop: CATSDPAREFSYEQYF. The CDR3 nucleotides are TGTGCCACCAGTGATCCAGCCAGGGAGTTCTCCTACGAGCAGTACTTC.

Written as DNA, the CDR3 is TGCAGTGCTAGAGATCCTCGAAGACGGAACACCGGGGAGCTGTTTTTT. It encodes CSARDPRRRNTGELFF. The genes are TRBV20-1 and TRBJ2-2; D unresolved. CDR1 DFQATT and CDR2 SNEGSKA come from the germline V gene (reference sequence). This CDR3 comprises 16 residues. V lost 0 bases and J lost 1, with 12 bases in between.

This clonotype has only a few counts. The chain combines TRBV9 with TRBJ1-2; D is unclear. The V end was cut by 3 bases, the J end by 4 bases, with 7 bases between. The CDR3 spans 12 residues. The germline CDR1 and CDR2 sequences are SGDLS and YYNGEE. This chain's CDR3 is CASSGAIYGYTF. CDR3 sequence (DNA): TGTGCCAGCAGCGGGGCCATCTATGGCTACACCTTC.

This clonotype was counted a few times. This chain connects TRBV20-1 to TRBJ2-7; no clear D gene. V gave up 6 bases and J gave up 2 bases, with 17 bases separating them. The CDR3 covers 14 residues. The germline gives CDR1 DFQATT, CDR2 SNEGSKA (reference sequence). CDR3 in amino acids: CSAAKRSTTYEQYF. The CDR3 bases are TGCAGTGCCGCAAAAAGGTCTACCACCTACGAGCAGTACTTC.

This clonotype was observed a handful of times. The rearrangement joins TRBV19 to TRBJ1-3, with D unresolved. Germline assignment: CDR1 LNHDA and CDR2 SQIVND (reference sequence). The CDR3 length is 15 residues. Trimming stripped 0 bases from V and 0 bases from J, with 6 bases between. The DNA of the CDR3 is TGTGCCAGTAGTATAGACAGTCTCTCTGGAAACACCATATATTTT. Translated, it gives CASSIDSLSGNTIYF.

The chain couples TRBV7-9 to TRBJ2-7; the match to TRBD1 covers 8 bases. The CDR3 has 14 amino acids. Unmatched junction bases numbered 8, after V lost 5 bases and J lost 5 bases. Germline CDR1 and CDR2: SEHNR and FQNEAQ (reference sequence). CDR3 in amino acids: CASSPAEDRDEQYF. In DNA form, the CDR3 reads TGTGCCAGCAGCCCAGCCGAGGACAGGGACGAGCAGTACTTC.

The chain is built from TRBV20-1 and TRBJ1-6; 7 positions match TRBD1. The V and J ends lost 1 base and 7 bases, in that order; junction bases with no gene match: 1. CDR3 length equals 13 residues. Germline CDR1 reads DFQATT; CDR2 reads SNEGSKA (reference sequence). The CDR3 loop is CSARADRNSPLHF. CDR3 sequence (DNA): TGCAGTGCTAGAGCGGACAGGAATTCACCCCTCCACTTT.

The DNA of the CDR3 is TGCGCCAGCAGCCAAGATCTAACTTTCCGCAAAGAAGCTTTCTTT. Encoded protein: CASSQDLTFRKEAFF. The V call is TRBV4-3, the J call TRBJ1-1, with unresolved D. The CDR3 length is 15 residues. The germline V gene has CDR1 LGHNA and CDR2 YSLEER. V was shortened by 0 bases and J by 8 bases, with 16 bases between the two germline ends.

The chain links TRBV15 to TRBJ1-1; the D is unclear. Germline CDR1 is LNHNV and CDR2 is YYDKDF (reference sequence). This CDR3 comprises 14 residues. V lost 0 bases and J lost 4, with 9 bases in between. In DNA, the CDR3 is TGTGCCACCAGCAGAGATTATCAGCGCACTGAAGCTTTCTTT. It encodes CATSRDYQRTEAFF.

This clonotype was detected only a few times. This chain joins TRBV4-1 and TRBJ2-3; D may correspond to TRBD1 or TRBD2 (5 bases each). Germline CDR1 reads MGHRA; CDR2 reads YSYEKL. Trimming took 4 bases from V and 1 from J, leaving 12 bases between them. The CDR3 runs 15 residues. The CDR3 sequence is CASSRDPVGTDTQYF. The CDR3 coding sequence is TGCGCCAGCAGCCGGGACCCGGTGGGCACAGATACGCAGTATTTT.

The J gene is TRBJ2-7, the V gene TRBV4-2; TRBD2 might be the D (6 bases). In germline, CDR1 is LGHNA, CDR2 YNFKEQ. CDR3 length: 15 residues. V was clipped by 4 bases and J by 0 bases, with 13 bases between them. In DNA, the CDR3 is TGTGCCAGCAGCCCTAGGACTATGGTCTCCTACGAGCAGTACTTC. This translates into CASSPRTMVSYEQYF.

This clonotype was seen a few times. This chain uses TRBV4-3 with TRBJ2-5; TRBD2 matches at 9 bases. There are 17 residues in the CDR3. CDR1 and CDR2 from the germline V gene are LGHNA and YSLEER. With 0 bases clipped from V and 2 bases from J, the junction kept 7 bases outside the gene matches. The CDR3 loop is CASSQDMREGVQETQYF. DNA for the CDR3: TGCGCCAGCAGCCAAGATATGCGGGAGGGCGTTCAAGAGACCCAGTACTTC.

This clonotype has more than one count but fewer than ten. The chain combines TRBV11-2 with TRBJ2-5; a possible D gene is TRBD2 (6 bases). Trimming removed 5 bases at V and 5 bases at J, with 18 bases between. Germline-derived CDR1 and CDR2 are SGHAT and FQNNGV. This CDR3 is 15 amino acids long. CDR3 residues: CASSRVTGDRETQYF. CDR3 DNA: TGTGCCAGCAGCCGGGTGACGGGGGACCGGGAGACCCAGTACTTC.

The chain carries TRBV21-1 and TRBJ1-6; TRBD1, the table's D call, lacks a check against the DNA. TRBV21-1 is noted as a pseudogene. The CDR3 length is 16 residues. The CDR3 region has the DNA TGTGCCAGCTGCAAATGGGGAGCAGGGGGAAATTCACCCCTCCACTTT. Translating it yields CASCKWGAGGNSPLHF.

This clonotype was observed a few times. This chain uses TRBV7-9 with TRBJ1-1, with D maybe TRBD1 (5 bases). The CDR3 has 18 residues. Trimming removed 0 bases at V and 4 bases at J, with 21 bases between. CDR1 is SEHNR, CDR2 FQNEAQ, per germline (reference sequence). DNA of the CDR3: TGTGCCAGCAGCTTAGCGCTGGCGGGGGTCAGGATGACCACTGAAGCTTTCTTT. It encodes CASSLALAGVRMTTEAFF.

V gene TRBV12-3 or TRBV12-4 combines with J gene TRBJ1-3; D is possibly TRBD1 (6 bases). The CDR3 is made up of 17 amino acids. V shed 2 bases and J shed 9 bases, with 23 bases lying between them. As DNA, the CDR3 is TGTGCCAGCAGTTTATCGGGCAGGGGTATGGTGAGGGGCACCATATATTTT. Translation: CASSLSGRGMVRGTIYF.

This clonotype occurred a few times. The CDR3 sequence: CASSLSGAVSYEQYF. CDR3 bases: TGTGCCAGCAGTTTATCGGGGGCGGTTTCCTACGAGCAGTACTTC. V is TRBV27 and J is TRBJ2-7; D is perhaps TRBD1 (6 bases). The V gene lost 0 bases and the J gene lost 1 base, with 10 bases spanning the gap. Germline V gene lookup returns CDR1 MNHEY and CDR2 SMNVEV (reference sequence). This CDR3 contains 15 residues.

Only a few counts were recorded for this clonotype. The chain employs TRBV30 and TRBJ2-1; TRBD1 agrees at 8 bases. The germline V gene encodes CDR1 GTSNPN and CDR2 SVGIG (reference sequence). J lost 3 bases, V lost 0 bases, and 7 bases had no gene match. The CDR3 covers 16 residues. Here the CDR3 reads CAWSVIRTGSYNEQFF. Here the CDR3 DNA reads TGTGCCTGGAGTGTTATTAGGACAGGGAGCTACAATGAGCAGTTCTTC.